What follows describes a single T cell receptor beta chain. Germline V gene sequence: CDR1 SGHAT, CDR2 FQNNGV. V shed 5 bases and J 8 bases; nucleotides not matched to a gene: 12. CDR3 length: 15 residues. Some clones are missing from TCRdb's copy, which holds only in-frame ones; the method was immunoSEQ multiplex PCR. The sample has about 100,000 clones, roughly 91% seen once. This record belongs to a study of control samples from healthy donors and cancer patients. Sequencing was done on a sample of blood. This chain connects TRBV11-2 to TRBJ1-2; 9 nucleotides match TRBD1. The sequence was collected from a man between 25 and 39 years old in good health. The CDR3, as DNA: TGTGCCAGCAGCCATATCCCGGGACAGGGAGGGGGCTACACCTTC. Protein sequence: CASSHIPGQGGGYTF.